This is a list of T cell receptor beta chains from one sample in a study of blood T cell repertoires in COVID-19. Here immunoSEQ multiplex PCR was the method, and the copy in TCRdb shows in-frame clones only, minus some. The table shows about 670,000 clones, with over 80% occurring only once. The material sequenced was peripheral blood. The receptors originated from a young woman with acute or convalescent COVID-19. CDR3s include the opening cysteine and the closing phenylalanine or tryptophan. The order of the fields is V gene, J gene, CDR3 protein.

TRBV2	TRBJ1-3	CASRLFFQGGNTIYF
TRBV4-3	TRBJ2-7	CATGSLGGYEQYF
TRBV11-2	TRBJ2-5	CASSGRQGGETQYF
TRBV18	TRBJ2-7	CASSPQRRGHEQYF
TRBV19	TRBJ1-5	CASTPWGGGNQPQHF
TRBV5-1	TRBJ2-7	CASSFDSYLWEQYF
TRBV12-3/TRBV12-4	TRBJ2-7	CASSFFSYEQYF
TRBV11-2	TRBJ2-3	CASSHGPRRGTDTQYF
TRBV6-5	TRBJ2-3	CASRTRLVGKDTQYF
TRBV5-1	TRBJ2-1	CASSWGVSRGLRNEQFF
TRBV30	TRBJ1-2	CAWSSGVNYGYTF
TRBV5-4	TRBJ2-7	CASSPGTSIRYEQYF
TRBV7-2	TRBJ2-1	CASSLGQARNEQFF
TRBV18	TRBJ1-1	CASSPFTDSMNTEAFF
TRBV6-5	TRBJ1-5	CASSFSGRQPQHF
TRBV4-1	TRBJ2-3	CASSLVQGLDTQYF
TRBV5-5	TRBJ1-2	CASSLGRVNTF
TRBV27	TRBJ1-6	CASSYGGSYNSPLHF
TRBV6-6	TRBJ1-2	CASSWDTLYTF